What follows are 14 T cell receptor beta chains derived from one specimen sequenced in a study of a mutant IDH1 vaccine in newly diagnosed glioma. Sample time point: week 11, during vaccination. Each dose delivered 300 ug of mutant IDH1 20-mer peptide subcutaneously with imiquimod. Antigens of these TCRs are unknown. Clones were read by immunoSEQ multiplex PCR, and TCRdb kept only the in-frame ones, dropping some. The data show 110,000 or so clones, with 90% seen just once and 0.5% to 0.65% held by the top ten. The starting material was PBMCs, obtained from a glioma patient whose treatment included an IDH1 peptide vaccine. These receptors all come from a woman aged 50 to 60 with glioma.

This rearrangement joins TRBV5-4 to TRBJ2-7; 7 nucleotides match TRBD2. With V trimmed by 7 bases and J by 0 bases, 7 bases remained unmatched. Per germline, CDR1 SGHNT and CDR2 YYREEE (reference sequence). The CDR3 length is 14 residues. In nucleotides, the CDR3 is TGTGCCAGCCGACGCAGCGGGAACTCCTACGAGCAGTACTTC. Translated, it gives CASRRSGNSYEQYF.

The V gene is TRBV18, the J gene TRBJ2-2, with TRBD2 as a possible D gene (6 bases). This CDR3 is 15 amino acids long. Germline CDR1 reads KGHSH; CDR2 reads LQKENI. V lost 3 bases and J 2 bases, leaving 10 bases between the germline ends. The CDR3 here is CASSPPGLNTGELFF. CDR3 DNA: TGTGCCAGCTCACCCCCGGGACTCAACACCGGGGAGCTGTTTTTT.

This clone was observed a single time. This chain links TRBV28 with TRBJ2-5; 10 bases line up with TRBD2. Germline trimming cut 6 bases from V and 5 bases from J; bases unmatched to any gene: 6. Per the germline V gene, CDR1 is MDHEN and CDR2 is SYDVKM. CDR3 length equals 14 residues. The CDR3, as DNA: TGTGCCAGCAGCTGGGCTAGCGGGAGTGAGACCCAGTACTTC. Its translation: CASSWASGSETQYF.

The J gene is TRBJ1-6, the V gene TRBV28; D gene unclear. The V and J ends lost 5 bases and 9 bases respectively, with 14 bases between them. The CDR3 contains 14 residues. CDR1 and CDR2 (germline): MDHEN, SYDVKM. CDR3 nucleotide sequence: TGTGCCAGCAGTACCGAGGGAATGGGTTCACCCCTCCACTTT. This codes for CASSTEGMGSPLHF.

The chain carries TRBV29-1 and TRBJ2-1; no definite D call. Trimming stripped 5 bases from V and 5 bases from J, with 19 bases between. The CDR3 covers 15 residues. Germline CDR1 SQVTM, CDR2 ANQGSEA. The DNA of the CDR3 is TGCAGCGTTCCCACCCCGATAGAGGCCGACAATGAGCAGTTCTTC. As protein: CSVPTPIEADNEQFF.

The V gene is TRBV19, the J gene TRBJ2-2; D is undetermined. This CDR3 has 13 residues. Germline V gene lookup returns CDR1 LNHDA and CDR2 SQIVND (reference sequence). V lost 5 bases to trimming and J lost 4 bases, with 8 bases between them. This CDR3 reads CASSFVVTGELFF. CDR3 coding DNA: TGTGCCAGTAGTTTCGTCGTCACCGGGGAGCTGTTTTTT.

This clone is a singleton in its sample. In DNA form, the CDR3 reads TGTGCCAGCTCACCACCTAGGCAGGGGGCTTCCACTGAAGCTTTCTTT. Its translation: CASSPPRQGASTEAFF. This chain links TRBV18 with TRBJ1-1, with 8 nucleotides matching TRBD1. This CDR3 has 16 amino acids. V was pared by 0 bases and J by 4 bases, with 7 bases of the junction left unmatched. Germline V gene sequence: CDR1 KGHSH, CDR2 LQKENI.

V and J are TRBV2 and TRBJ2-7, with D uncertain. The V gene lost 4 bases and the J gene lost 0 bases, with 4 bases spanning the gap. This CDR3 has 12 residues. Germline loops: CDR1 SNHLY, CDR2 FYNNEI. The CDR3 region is CASSAYSYEQYF. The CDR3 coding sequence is TGTGCCAGCAGTGCTTACTCCTACGAGCAGTACTTC.

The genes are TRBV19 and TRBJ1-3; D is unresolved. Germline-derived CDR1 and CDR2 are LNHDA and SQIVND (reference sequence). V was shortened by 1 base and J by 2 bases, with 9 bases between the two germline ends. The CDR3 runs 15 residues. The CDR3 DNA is TGTGCCAGTAGTATAGTTTCGGTAGCTGGAAACACCATATATTTT. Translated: CASSIVSVAGNTIYF.

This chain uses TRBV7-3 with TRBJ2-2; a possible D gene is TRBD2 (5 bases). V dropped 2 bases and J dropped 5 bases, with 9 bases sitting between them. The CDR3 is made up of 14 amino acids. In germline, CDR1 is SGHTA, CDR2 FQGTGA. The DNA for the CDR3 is TGTGCCAGCAGCTTAGGGGAGCGGACCGGGGAGCTGTTTTTT. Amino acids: CASSLGERTGELFF.

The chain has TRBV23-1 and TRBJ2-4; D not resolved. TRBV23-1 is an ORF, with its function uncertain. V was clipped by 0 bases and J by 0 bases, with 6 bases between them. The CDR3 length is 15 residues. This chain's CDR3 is CASSQSGLAKNIQYF. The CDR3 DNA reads TGCGCCAGCAGTCAATCTGGGCTAGCCAAAAACATTCAGTACTTC.

This CDR3 is CASSWGASSYNEQFF. The DNA of the CDR3 is TGTGCCAGCAGCTGGGGGGCTAGCTCCTACAATGAGCAGTTCTTC. This sequence joins TRBV5-4 and TRBJ2-1; D tentatively fits TRBD1 or TRBD2 (6 bases each). V was shortened by 3 bases and J by 0 bases, with 10 bases between the two germline ends. CDR3 length: 15 residues. Germline loops: CDR1 SGHNT, CDR2 YYREEE (reference sequence).

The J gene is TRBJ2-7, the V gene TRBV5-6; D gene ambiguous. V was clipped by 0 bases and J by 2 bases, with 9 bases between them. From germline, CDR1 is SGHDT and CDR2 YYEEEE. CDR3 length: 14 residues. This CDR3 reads CASSLGMETYEQYF. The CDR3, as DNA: TGTGCCAGCAGCTTGGGAATGGAGACCTACGAGCAGTACTTC. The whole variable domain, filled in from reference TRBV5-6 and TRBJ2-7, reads DAGVTQSPTHLIKTRGQQVTLRCSPKSGHDTVSWYQQALGQGPQFIFQYYEEEERQRGNFPDRFSGHQFPNYSSELNVNALLLGDSALYLCASSLGMETYEQYFGPGTRLTVT.

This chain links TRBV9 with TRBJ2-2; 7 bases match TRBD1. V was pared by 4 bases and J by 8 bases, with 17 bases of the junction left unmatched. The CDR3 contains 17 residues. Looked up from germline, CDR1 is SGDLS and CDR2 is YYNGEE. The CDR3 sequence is CASSPQGKDVRDGELFF. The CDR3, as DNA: TGTGCCAGCAGCCCACAGGGGAAGGATGTTCGGGATGGGGAGCTGTTTTTT.